These 31 T cell receptor beta chains share one sample of origin, sequenced in a study of cytomegalovirus exposure and HLA in healthy donors. Amplification used 60 Vbeta primers and 13 Jbeta primers. Profiled with immunoSEQ multiplex PCR; TCRdb holds only in-frame clones, not every one. The table shows more than 150,000 clones, with 82% occurring only once. The source material was PBMCs. These receptors all stem from a woman in her forties or fifties in good health and CMV-seropositive.

This rearrangement joins TRBV2 to TRBJ2-7, with D possibly matching TRBD2 (6 bases). V was pared by 5 bases and J by 3 bases, with 14 bases between. The length of the CDR3 is 14 residues. Germline V gene data show CDR1 as SNHLY and CDR2 as FYNNEI. The chain's CDR3 is CASSFGGRGYEQYF. In DNA form, the CDR3 reads TGTGCCAGCAGTTTCGGGGGTAGGGGCTACGAGCAGTACTTC. The full variable domain, rest sourced from reference TRBV2 and TRBJ2-7, is EPEVTQTPSHQVTQMGQEVILRCVPISNHLYFYWYRQILGQKVEFLVSFYNNEISEKSEIFDDQFSVERPDGSNFTLKIRSTKLEDSAMYFCASSFGGRGYEQYFGPGTRLTVT.

For the CDR3, the DNA is TGTGCCAGCAGCTTTCCAAAATCGACAGGGGGCAATTCACCCCTCCACTTT. Translation: CASSFPKSTGGNSPLHF. V gene TRBV7-2 combines with J gene TRBJ1-6; 10 bases map to TRBD1. Germline loops: CDR1 SGHTA, CDR2 FQGNSA. The CDR3 consists of 17 residues. V gave up 3 bases and J gave up 7 bases; unmatched junction bases: 9.

V and J are TRBV29-1 and TRBJ1-1; 9 bases line up with TRBD1. This CDR3 is built from 11 residues. Germline V gene lookup returns CDR1 SQVTM and CDR2 ANQGSEA. The trim removed 7 bases at V and 8 bases at J, leaving 5 bases unmatched. The chain's CDR3 is CSAGTGREAFF. The DNA for the CDR3 is TGCAGCGCCGGGACAGGGAGAGAAGCTTTCTTT.

About this clone: One junction end disagrees with the germline gene, perhaps due to a read error. The V gene is TRBV7-6, the J gene TRBJ2-1; possible D gene TRBD2, 5 bases. Per germline, CDR1 SGHVS and CDR2 FNYEAQ. The CDR3 consists of 13 residues. The DNA of the CDR3 is TGTGCCTGCAGCTTAGCGCGTGGGAGTGAGCAGTTCTTC. Protein: CACSLARGSEQFF.

The rearrangement links TRBV7-9 to TRBJ2-7; a possible D gene is TRBD1 (5 bases). CDR1 and CDR2 (germline): SEHNR, FQNEAQ (reference sequence). This CDR3 contains 16 residues. V was cut by 5 bases and J by 5 bases, with 22 bases left in between. CDR3 bases: TGTGCCAGCAGCCGCGGTAATCAGGGATATCTTGACGAGCAGTACTTC. Translation gives CASSRGNQGYLDEQYF.

J is TRBJ2-2 and V is TRBV30; 8 bases match TRBD2. Per germline, CDR1 GTSNPN and CDR2 SVGIG (reference sequence). J was trimmed by 4 bases and V by 7 bases; bases with no gene match: 5. This CDR3 has 13 residues. The CDR3 loop reads CALDRGGTGELFF. The CDR3, as DNA: TGTGCCTTGGACCGGGGGGGCACCGGGGAGCTGTTTTTT.

There are a few counts of this clone. The chain links TRBV7-9 to TRBJ1-2, with D possibly matching TRBD1 (5 bases). The germline V gene encodes CDR1 SEHNR and CDR2 FQNEAQ (reference sequence). V lost 4 bases and J 4 bases, leaving 19 bases between the germline ends. The CDR3 runs 16 residues. The CDR3 sequence is CASSSVDSRGIYGYTF. CDR3 DNA sequence: TGTGCCAGCAGCTCCGTCGACTCGCGGGGGATCTATGGCTACACCTTC.

Here the CDR3 reads CASSLRGNGGYTF. In DNA, the CDR3 is TGTGCCAGCAGTTTACGGGGGAATGGTGGCTACACCTTC. The chain recombines TRBV27 with TRBJ1-2, with D possibly TRBD1 on 5 matching bases. Between the trimmed V and J ends, which lost 2 bases and 7 bases, there was a span of 11 bases. The CDR3 runs 13 residues. Germline V gene sequence: CDR1 MNHEY, CDR2 SMNVEV (reference sequence).

The gene calls are TRBV7-2 and TRBJ2-7; 11 bases are shared with TRBD2. This CDR3 is 15 amino acids long. V was pared by 2 bases and J by 2 bases, with 2 bases of the junction left unmatched. The germline gives CDR1 SGHTA, CDR2 FQGNSA. The CDR3: CASSLNSGGAYEQYF. The CDR3 bases are TGTGCCAGCAGCTTAAATAGCGGGGGGGCCTACGAGCAGTACTTC.

The chain couples TRBV6-1 to TRBJ2-3; D perhaps matches TRBD2 (5 bases). Between the trimmed V and J ends, which lost 3 bases and 2 bases, there was a span of 12 bases. Germline V gene sequence: CDR1 MNHNS, CDR2 SASEGT. The CDR3 length is 15 residues. The CDR3 here is CASSEWSGLTDTQYF. For the CDR3, the DNA is TGTGCCAGCAGTGAGTGGTCAGGACTCACAGATACGCAGTATTTT.

This rearrangement joins TRBV29-1 to TRBJ1-1, with 9 bases aligning to TRBD1. Trimming took 1 base from V and 5 from J; bases not matched to a gene: 11. This CDR3 spans 16 amino acids. CDR1 SQVTM and CDR2 ANQGSEA come from the germline V gene. As DNA, the CDR3 is TGCAGCGTTGAAGGGAGGGGACAGGGTGGATGGACTGAAGCTTTCTTT. Translation gives CSVEGRGQGGWTEAFF.

The chain links TRBV6-1 to TRBJ2-7; TRBD1 aligns across 8 bases. The CDR3 covers 15 residues. The germline CDR1 and CDR2 sequences are MNHNS and SASEGT. J gave up 3 bases and V 5 bases, and 9 bases lay outside the gene matches. CDR3 bases: TGTGCCAGCAGTTCAGCCGGGACAGGTTTCTACGAGCAGTACTTC. It codes for CASSSAGTGFYEQYF.

This clone showed up just once. The CDR3 region has the DNA TGTGCCAGCAGCGACCCTCTGGGACAGGGTCTTTACGAGCAGTACTTC. Its translation: CASSDPLGQGLYEQYF. This chain joins TRBV7-9 and TRBJ2-7, with TRBD1 matching 9 bases. The junction had 12 bases not matched to a gene; V was cut back by 5 bases and J by 4 bases. Germline lookup yields CDR1 SEHNR and CDR2 FQNEAQ (reference sequence). The CDR3 extends over 16 amino acids.

The J gene is TRBJ1-1, the V gene TRBV27; no firm D call. The CDR3 runs to 12 residues. V lost 4 bases and J lost 8, with 11 bases in between. CDR1 is MNHEY and CDR2 is SMNVEV in the germline V gene (reference sequence). The CDR3 DNA sequence: TGTGCCAGCAGTTCCCCCCCCAGGGAAGCTTTCTTT. It translates to CASSSPPREAFF.

The chain carries TRBV29-1 and TRBJ2-1; a weak D match, TRBD1 (6 bases). Germline CDR1 and CDR2: SQVTM and ANQGSEA. The ends were cut back, 1 base at V and 4 bases at J, with 20 bases in the middle. CDR3 length equals 17 residues. CDR3 DNA sequence: TGCAGCGTTGAAGGCTTAGTCTCCGGGACACAATACAATGAGCAGTTCTTC. It yields the protein CSVEGLVSGTQYNEQFF.

This chain joins TRBV18 and TRBJ1-4; unclear D gene. This CDR3 region has 14 residues. Trimming took off 3 bases at V and 0 bases at J, with 5 bases between the two ends. The germline CDR1 and CDR2 sequences are KGHSH and LQKENI. This chain's CDR3 is CASSPSATNEKLFF. CDR3 coding DNA: TGTGCCAGCTCACCCAGCGCAACTAATGAAAAACTGTTTTTT.

The CDR3 here is CASSIVGAIVGNQPQHF. In DNA form, the CDR3 reads TGTGCCAGTAGTATTGTGGGGGCAATAGTGGGCAATCAGCCCCAGCATTTT. This rearrangement joins TRBV19 to TRBJ1-5, with D perhaps matching TRBD1 (6 bases). The V end lost 3 bases, the J end lost 2 bases, and 17 bases lay between the germline ends. Germline V gene sequence: CDR1 LNHDA, CDR2 SQIVND (reference sequence). The CDR3 extends over 17 amino acids.

The CDR3 DNA sequence: TGTGCCAGCAGTCAGGGGGTGCCAAATCAGCCCCAGCATTTT. Encoded protein: CASSQGVPNQPQHF. The chain recombines TRBV27 with TRBJ1-5; 7 bases are a match to TRBD1. This CDR3 is 14 amino acids long. The J segment lost 4 bases and the V segment lost 5 bases, leaving 5 bases of the junction unmatched. Germline V gives CDR1 MNHEY, CDR2 SMNVEV (reference sequence).

The V gene is TRBV6-5, the J gene TRBJ1-5; 8 nucleotides match TRBD1. This CDR3 region has 13 residues. Per the germline V gene, CDR1 is MNHEY and CDR2 is SVGAGI. The V and J ends lost 6 bases and 7 bases, in that order; junction bases with no gene match: 5. CDR3 sequence (DNA): TGTGCCAGCAGGACAGGGGTTCACCAGCCCCAGCATTTT. Translation: CASRTGVHQPQHF.

V gene TRBV5-4 combines with J gene TRBJ2-1; perhaps TRBD2 as D (7 bases). V lost 10 bases and J lost 5, with 19 bases in between. Germline CDR1 SGHNT, CDR2 YYREEE (reference sequence). This CDR3 contains 14 residues. The CDR3 DNA sequence: TGTGCCTCTGTGAGGGGGGGCGGGAACAATGAGCAGTTCTTC. Residues: CASVRGGGNNEQFF.

In this sample, this clone turned up a few times. This rearrangement joins TRBV6-1 to TRBJ2-7, with a weak D call TRBD2 (6 bases). Germline CDR1 reads MNHNS; CDR2 reads SASEGT. This CDR3 contains 15 residues. The germline V and J ends were trimmed by 0 bases and 2 bases, with 11 bases remaining between them. CDR3 in DNA: TGTGCCAGCAGTGAAGCGAGCGGGCTAACCTACGAGCAGTACTTC. This translates into CASSEASGLTYEQYF.

This clone was seen a handful of times. The rearrangement uses TRBV9 and TRBJ2-5, with D perhaps TRBD2 (6 bases). This CDR3 has 14 residues. Per the germline V gene, CDR1 is SGDLS and CDR2 is YYNGEE. With 0 bases removed from V and 7 bases from J, the gap between germline ends came to 13 bases. CDR3 region: CASSVDGGGGTQYF. The DNA for the CDR3 is TGTGCCAGCAGCGTAGACGGGGGAGGAGGGACCCAGTACTTC.

The rearrangement uses TRBV19 and TRBJ1-5; 8 bases map to TRBD1. The CDR3 contains 15 residues. V gave up 5 bases and J gave up 6 bases; unmatched junction bases: 9. CDR1 is LNHDA, CDR2 SQIVND, per germline (reference sequence). The CDR3 region is CASSGAGQGGQPQHF. In DNA form, the CDR3 reads TGTGCCAGTAGTGGGGCCGGACAGGGTGGTCAGCCCCAGCATTTT.

A remark on this clone: Other DNA sequences in this sample translate to the same CDR3. J is TRBJ1-2 and V is TRBV6-4; D gene ambiguous. V was shortened by 5 bases and J by 2 bases, with 9 bases between the two germline ends. Germline CDR1 is MRHNA and CDR2 is SNTAGT. The length of the CDR3 is 13 residues. The CDR3 loop is CASSPGGNYGYTF. In nucleotides, the CDR3 is TGTGCCAGCAGTCCGGGAGGGAACTATGGCTACACCTTC.

This chain joins TRBV10-2 and TRBJ2-3; maybe TRBD2 (5 bases). Between the trimmed V and J ends, which lost 4 bases and 0 bases, there was a span of 5 bases. The CDR3 runs to 13 residues. Germline CDR1 reads WSHSY; CDR2 reads SAAADI. This CDR3 reads CASSASSTDTQYF. CDR3 nucleotide sequence: TGCGCCAGCAGTGCTAGCAGCACAGATACGCAGTATTTT.

This clone was seen a handful of times. This chain joins TRBV7-9 and TRBJ1-1; D is possibly TRBD1 (6 bases). The ends were cut back, 5 bases at V and 4 bases at J, with 17 bases in the middle. In germline, CDR1 is SEHNR, CDR2 FQNEAQ (reference sequence). The CDR3 runs to 15 residues. The DNA for the CDR3 is TGTGCCAGCAGCGACCGAACGACAGGTGTCACTGAAGCTTTCTTT. Protein product: CASSDRTTGVTEAFF. Together with reference TRBV7-9 and TRBJ1-1, the CDR3 gives the full variable domain: DTGVSQNPRHKITKRGQNVTFRCDPISEHNRLYWYRQTLGQGPEFLTYFQNEAQLEKSRLLSDRFSAERPKGSFSTLEIQRTEQGDSAMYLCASSDRTTGVTEAFFGQGTRLTVV.

The chain has TRBV7-2 and TRBJ2-7; D unclear. The CDR3 contains 14 residues. Germline CDR1 reads SGHTA; CDR2 reads FQGNSA. The V end lost 1 base, the J end lost 2 bases, and 9 bases lay between the germline ends. CDR3 nucleotides: TGTGCCAGCAGCTTAGTGTCGGAGACCTACGAGCAGTACTTC. It encodes CASSLVSETYEQYF. Together with reference TRBV7-2 and TRBJ2-7, the CDR3 gives the full variable domain: GAGVSQSPSNKVTEKGKDVELRCDPISGHTALYWYRQSLGQGLEFLIYFQGNSAPDKSGLPSDRFSAERTGGSVSTLTIQRTQQEDSAVYLCASSLVSETYEQYFGPGTRLTVT.

The J gene is TRBJ1-2, the V gene TRBV7-9; 9 positions agree with TRBD1. Germline CDR1 and CDR2: SEHNR and FQNEAQ (reference sequence). This CDR3 has 15 residues. Trimming took 2 bases from V and 1 from J; bases not matched to a gene: 2. This chain's CDR3 is CASSLWDRDNYGYTF. The CDR3 DNA reads as TGTGCCAGCAGCTTATGGGACAGGGATAACTATGGCTACACCTTC.

The gene calls are TRBV14 and TRBJ1-3; D gene ambiguous. Germline V gives CDR1 SGHDN, CDR2 FVKESK. The CDR3 spans 12 residues. V was trimmed by 4 bases and J by 16 bases, leaving 17 bases between them. CDR3 in DNA: TGTGCCAGCAGCCCAACTGCCTGGAGGGTGTATTTT. Translated, it gives CASSPTAWRVYF.

The chain employs TRBV6-6 and TRBJ2-7; tentatively, D is TRBD1 (6 bases). Germline CDR1 is MNHNY and CDR2 is SVGAGI (reference sequence). The CDR3 has 14 residues. V lost 8 bases and J lost 3, with 17 bases in between. CDR3 sequence reads: CASGIQGSNYEQYF. The CDR3 coding sequence is TGTGCCAGCGGGATACAGGGATCCAACTACGAGCAGTACTTC.

This sequence joins TRBV6-1 and TRBJ1-5; a weak D match, TRBD1 (5 bases). The germline gives CDR1 MNHNS, CDR2 SASEGT. V lost 7 bases, J lost 10 bases, and 20 bases lay in between. This CDR3 spans 14 amino acids. DNA of the CDR3: TGTGCCAGCACCGCGGACACCGGGGGAGGACCCCAGCATTTT. Its protein is CASTADTGGGPQHF.